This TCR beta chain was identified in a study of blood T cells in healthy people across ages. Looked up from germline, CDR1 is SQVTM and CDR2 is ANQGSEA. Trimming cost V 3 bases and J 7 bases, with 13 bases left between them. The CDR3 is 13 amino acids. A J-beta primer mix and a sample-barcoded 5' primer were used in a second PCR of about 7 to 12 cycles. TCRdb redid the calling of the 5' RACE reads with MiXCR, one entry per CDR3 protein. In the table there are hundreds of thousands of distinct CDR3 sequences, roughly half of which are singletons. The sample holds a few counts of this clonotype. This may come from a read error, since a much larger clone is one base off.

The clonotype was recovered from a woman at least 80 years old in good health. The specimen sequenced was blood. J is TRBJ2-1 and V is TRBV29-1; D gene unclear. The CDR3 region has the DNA TGCAGCGTTGATTGGGCCCCTACTAATGAGCAGTTCTTC. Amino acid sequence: CSVDWAPTNEQFF.